A selection of T cell receptor beta chains follows, all from one sample in a study of shared clonotypes between healthy human individuals. Clones were sequenced by immunoSEQ multiplex PCR, and TCRdb holds only the in-frame ones, with some missing. This sample has hundreds of thousands of clones, with 60% to 80% found just once. The sample comprised PBMCs. Every receptor here comes from a middle-aged woman in good health. Some clones in this sample may be carry-over from other donors' samples. The CDR3 runs from the conserved cysteine through the conserved F or W. Fields, in order: V gene, clone size, D gene, J gene, CDR3 DNA, CDR3 protein. A D gene is named only where the DNA matches it firmly. The size of a clone is reported for some rows only, either as once, few or many, or as a class for expanded clones.

>TRBV27|many|-|TRBJ2-7
TGTGCCAGCAGTCCCACTCGGACACTTTACGAGCAGTACTTC
CASSPTRTLYEQYF
>TRBV27|-|TRBD1|TRBJ2-7
TGTGCCAGCAGTCTTTTAATCCCGGGACAGGGAATCTACGAGCAGTACTTC
CASSLLIPGQGIYEQYF
>TRBV27|-|-|TRBJ2-3
TGTGCCAGCAGTTCCCAGAGTTGGGATACGCAGTATTTT
CASSSQSWDTQYF
>TRBV27|-|-|TRBJ1-5
TGTGCCAGCAGTTTAGGTGACGGAAATCAGCCCCAGCATTTT
CASSLGDGNQPQHF
>TRBV6-1|once|-|TRBJ2-7
TGTGCCAGTGGGACGGTGGAGATCGACGAGCAGTACTTC
CASGTVEIDEQYF
>TRBV18|-|-|TRBJ1-2
TGTGCCAGCTCACCACGGAGTACAGGTGCGGGGAACTATGGCTACACCTTC
CASSPRSTGAGNYGYTF
>TRBV6-1|-|-|TRBJ2-7
TGTGCCAGCAGTGAAGCAGGACAGCACTACGAGCAGTACTTC
CASSEAGQHYEQYF
>TRBV7-2|many|TRBD1|TRBJ2-7
TGTGCCAGCAGCCTAGCCGGACAGGGGGCATACGAGCAGTACTTC
CASSLAGQGAYEQYF
>TRBV6-1|-|-|TRBJ1-1
TGTGCCAGCTTACAGTTCAACACTGAAGCTTTCTTT
CASLQFNTEAFF
>TRBV27|-|-|TRBJ2-3
TGTGCCAGCAGTCGCCCCGGGGCGGGTAGCACAGATACGCAGTATTTT
CASSRPGAGSTDTQYF
>TRBV18|many|-|TRBJ2-1
TGTGCCAGCTCACGTGGGACCCTGGGGAATGAGCAGTTCTTC
CASSRGTLGNEQFF
>TRBV10-3|-|-|TRBJ2-2
TGTGCCACCGGGGGACTGCTTACCACCGGGGAGCTGTTTTTT
CATGGLLTTGELFF
>TRBV6-1|many|TRBD1|TRBJ2-7
TGTGCCAGCAGTGTAGACAGGGTTGGCTCCTACGAGCAGTACTTC
CASSVDRVGSYEQYF
>TRBV28|-|-|TRBJ2-7
TGTGCCAGCAGCCGCCCGGACAGTCCCCCCTACGAGCAGTACTTC
CASSRPDSPPYEQYF
>TRBV6-5|once|-|TRBJ1-6
TGTGCCAGCAGCCGGGACGGGAATAATTCACCCCTCCACTTT
CASSRDGNNSPLHF
>TRBV4-1|-|-|TRBJ2-3
TGCGCCAGCAGTCCCACGGACCTGGGGAACCAAGATACGCAGTATTTT
CASSPTDLGNQDTQYF
>TRBV5-1|-|-|TRBJ2-7
TGCGCCAGCAGCGCAACCGGGGCCCGTCCCTCCTACGAGCAGTACTTC
CASSATGARPSYEQYF
>TRBV28|-|TRBD1|TRBJ2-5
TGTGCCAGCGGGGCGACAGGGGGGATTAGGGAGACCCAGTACTTC
CASGATGGIRETQYF
>TRBV27|-|TRBD2|TRBJ2-7
TGTGCCAGCAGTCATAGCGGGGTCCCCTACGAGCAGTACTTC
CASSHSGVPYEQYF
>TRBV2|-|-|TRBJ2-7
TGTGCCAGCAGTGAAGGCTGGCCCTACGAGCAGTACTTC
CASSEGWPYEQYF
>TRBV18|once|-|TRBJ2-5
TGTGCCAGCTCAGGGGGGCAAGAGACCCAGTACTTC
CASSGGQETQYF
>TRBV7-2|-|-|TRBJ1-5
TGTGCCAGCAGCTTAGTGGGGGGTGGCAATCAGCCCCAGCATTTT
CASSLVGGGNQPQHF
>TRBV13|few|-|TRBJ2-3
TGTGCCAGCAGCCCGACTAGAAACACAGATACGCAGTATTTT
CASSPTRNTDTQYF
>TRBV9|many|-|TRBJ1-1
TGTGCCAGCAGCGCCCACAAGAACACTGAAGCTTTCTTT
CASSAHKNTEAFF
>TRBV29-1|-|TRBD1|TRBJ1-2
TGCAGCGTGGGGACAGCAAACTATGGCTACACCTTC
CSVGTANYGYTF
>TRBV5-1|-|TRBD2|TRBJ2-2
TGCGCCAGCAGCCCGGGACTAGCGGGAACCGGGGAGCTGTTTTTT
CASSPGLAGTGELFF
>TRBV7-2|-|TRBD2|TRBJ2-7
TGTGCCAGCAGCCCAAGCGGGAGTGGCTACGAGCAGTACTTC
CASSPSGSGYEQYF
>TRBV7-9|-|TRBD1|TRBJ2-7
TGTGCCAGCAGCCCGGACAGGGACGAGCAGTACTTC
CASSPDRDEQYF
>TRBV5-6|-|-|TRBJ2-7
TGTGCCAGCAGCTTGGCGCACAGGCTGGGGTTCTACGAGCAGTACTTC
CASSLAHRLGFYEQYF
>TRBV10-3|-|-|TRBJ2-1
TGTGCCATCAGTGAGGGAGGCGCGGGGTTCTTC
CAISEGGAGFF
>TRBV5-1|few|-|TRBJ2-5
TGCGCCAGCAGCTGGGAGGTGCAAGAGACCCAGTACTTC
CASSWEVQETQYF
>TRBV9|-|-|TRBJ2-7
TGTGCCAGCAGCGAAGGGCTAGTCCACGAGCAGTACTTC
CASSEGLVHEQYF
>TRBV18|-|-|TRBJ1-1
TGTGCCAGCTCACCAGGAACAGGCACTATGAACACTGAAGCTTTCTTT
CASSPGTGTMNTEAFF
>TRBV19|-|TRBD1|TRBJ1-2
TGTGCCAGTAGGCAGCAAGGGACAGGCTATGGCTACACCTTC
CASRQQGTGYGYTF
>TRBV19|few|-|TRBJ1-1
TGTGCCAGTAGTACTCCAGGGTTGAGCACTGAAGCTTTCTTT
CASSTPGLSTEAFF
>TRBV12-5|-|-|TRBJ2-5
TGTGCTAGTGGAGCAGGGACGGAAGAAGAGACCCAGTACTTC
CASGAGTEEETQYF
>TRBV2|-|TRBD1|TRBJ1-4
TGTGCCGACAGATTGGGGAGTAGTCGACAGGGTCTTGCAACTAATGAAAAACTGTTTTTT
CADRLGSSRQGLATNEKLFF
>TRBV7-2|-|-|TRBJ2-7
TGTGCCACCAGGAAGTCGGGGGGCCCCTCCTACGAGCAGTACTTC
CATRKSGGPSYEQYF
>TRBV9|-|-|TRBJ2-5
TGTGCCAGCAGCGTAGAATTTGAGGAGACCCAGTACTTC
CASSVEFEETQYF
>TRBV19|-|-|TRBJ1-4
TGTGCCAGTACGAGGCGGGACACACATGAAAAACTGTTTTTT
CASTRRDTHEKLFF
>TRBV9|-|-|TRBJ2-7
TGTGCCAGCAGCAGGACGACCGACTCGGGGGAGCAGTACTTC
CASSRTTDSGEQYF
>TRBV12-5|-|-|TRBJ1-3
TGTGCTAGTGGTTTTAACGGTGGAAACTCTGGAAACACCATATATTTT
CASGFNGGNSGNTIYF
>TRBV5-4|-|-|TRBJ2-7
TGTGCCAGCAGCAGCAAGGCAGCGGGCTCCTACGAGCAGTACTTC
CASSSKAAGSYEQYF
>TRBV5-1|-|-|TRBJ2-2
TGCGCCAGCAGCAAAAGGACGGAGGGGACCGGGGAGCTGTTTTTT
CASSKRTEGTGELFF
>TRBV15|once|TRBD1|TRBJ2-1
TGTGCCACCAGGGGGACAGGGTTGAATGAGCAGTTCTTC
CATRGTGLNEQFF
>TRBV19|-|-|TRBJ2-6
TGTGCCAGTAGTGGGCGGGAAAGCGCTGGGGCCAACGTCCTGACTTTC
CASSGRESAGANVLTF
>TRBV28|-|TRBD1|TRBJ1-2
TGTGCCAGCCGGACAGGGGGAGGCTATGGCTACACCTTC
CASRTGGGYGYTF
>TRBV7-9|once|-|TRBJ2-7
TGTGCCAGCAGGGGGATCTCCTACGAGCAGTACTTC
CASRGISYEQYF
>TRBV12-2|-|-|TRBJ1-3
TGTGCAAGTCGCTTAGACCCCAGAGACTCTGGAAACACCATATATTTT
CASRLDPRDSGNTIYF
>TRBV30|-|TRBD2|TRBJ2-1
TGTGCCTGGAGTGTCGTGCCGCGGGAGTTCACCTACAATGAGCAGTTCTTC
CAWSVVPREFTYNEQFF
>TRBV2|many|-|TRBJ2-5
TGTGCCAGCAGTGAAGTCAGGGTGGAAGAGACCCAGTACTTC
CASSEVRVEETQYF
>TRBV4-3|-|TRBD2|TRBJ2-5
TGCGCCAGCAGCCAAGTGGCTAGCGGGAAAGAGACCCAGTACTTC
CASSQVASGKETQYF
>TRBV28|-|TRBD1|TRBJ1-1
TGTGCCAGCAGCCCAGGGACAGCCATGAACACTGAAGCTTTCTTT
CASSPGTAMNTEAFF
>TRBV14|-|TRBD1|TRBJ1-1
TGTGCCAGCAGCCACACAGGGGGTGCGACTGAAGCTTTCTTT
CASSHTGGATEAFF
>TRBV27|many|-|TRBJ1-5
TGTGCCAGCAGCTCTCGCCGGGATCAGCCCCAGCATTTT
CASSSRRDQPQHF
>TRBV15|-|-|TRBJ2-7
TGTGCCACCAGCAGGGGGGGGGCTCTTAGCTCCTACGAGCAGTACTTC
CATSRGGALSSYEQYF
>TRBV2|-|-|TRBJ1-3
TGTGCCAGCAAGGGTTCTGGAAACACCATATATTTT
CASKGSGNTIYF